The 29 T cell receptor beta chains reported below all come from one sample, sequenced in a study of cytomegalovirus exposure and HLA in healthy donors. The PCR had 60 Vbeta and 13 Jbeta primers. Method: immunoSEQ multiplex PCR; TCRdb's copy keeps in-frame clones and lacks some. Of approximately 140,000 clones listed, roughly four fifths are singletons. The sample taken for sequencing was PBMCs. These receptor sequences come from a woman aged 55 to 70 in good health and CMV-seronegative.

This clone was found a few times. The chain uses TRBV9 and TRBJ2-7; weak D call: TRBD1 (5 bases). Germline V gives CDR1 SGDLS, CDR2 YYNGEE. V was shortened by 0 bases and J by 5 bases, with 15 bases between the two germline ends. This CDR3 has 15 amino acids. In DNA form, the CDR3 reads TGTGCCAGCAGCGTAGATGGATCCAGGGTCAACGAGCAGTACTTC. Encoded protein: CASSVDGSRVNEQYF.

This rearrangement joins TRBV19 to TRBJ2-1; 16 nucleotides agree with TRBD2. V gave up 6 bases and J gave up 5 bases; unmatched junction bases: 10. The CDR3 extends over 18 amino acids. From germline, CDR1 is LNHDA and CDR2 SQIVND (reference sequence). CDR3 sequence reads: CASSLWGLAGGLDNEQFF. The CDR3 DNA is TGTGCCAGTAGCCTATGGGGACTAGCGGGGGGGCTCGACAATGAGCAGTTCTTC.

The genes are TRBV29-1 and TRBJ2-1; 8 bases are shared with TRBD1. Germline V gives CDR1 SQVTM, CDR2 ANQGSEA. This CDR3 comprises 11 residues. The CDR3: CSGDRGREQFF. The CDR3, as DNA: TGCAGTGGAGACAGGGGACGCGAGCAGTTCTTC.

This chain joins TRBV2 and TRBJ1-5, with TRBD1 identical over 9 bases. In germline, CDR1 is SNHLY, CDR2 FYNNEI. This CDR3 comprises 15 residues. V shed 6 bases and J 4 bases; nucleotides not matched to a gene: 7. The CDR3 DNA follows: TGTGCCAGCAGGAAAAAGGACAGGGGAAATCAGCCCCAGCATTTT. It specifies CASRKKDRGNQPQHF. Filled out from reference TRBV2 and TRBJ1-5, the complete variable domain reads EPEVTQTPSHQVTQMGQEVILRCVPISNHLYFYWYRQILGQKVEFLVSFYNNEISEKSEIFDDQFSVERPDGSNFTLKIRSTKLEDSAMYFCASRKKDRGNQPQHFGDGTRLSIL.

This chain connects TRBV30 to TRBJ2-2; maybe TRBD2 (5 bases). Germline loops: CDR1 GTSNPN, CDR2 SVGIG (reference sequence). Trimming left V 1 base short and J 4 bases short, with 7 bases between. The CDR3 extends over 13 amino acids. This chain's CDR3 is CAWSERATGELFF. CDR3 sequence (DNA): TGTGCCTGGAGTGAGAGGGCCACCGGGGAGCTGTTTTTT. The full variable domain, with the rest looked up from reference TRBV30 and TRBJ2-2, is SQTIHQWPATLVQPVGSPLSLECTVEGTSNPNLYWYRQAAGRGLQLLFYSVGIGQISSEVPQNLSASRPQDRQFILSSKKLLLSDSGFYLCAWSERATGELFFGEGSRLTVL.

J is TRBJ1-1 and V is TRBV9, with TRBD1 identical over 8 bases. This CDR3 has 14 amino acids. V trimming: 4 bases; J trimming: 1 base; junction bases outside the gene matches: 3. Looked up from germline, CDR1 is SGDLS and CDR2 is YYNGEE. As DNA, the CDR3 is TGTGCCAGCAGCAGGGGACAGGAGAACACTGAAGCTTTCTTT. It specifies CASSRGQENTEAFF.

The genes are TRBV28 and TRBJ1-5, with 7 nucleotides matching TRBD1. The V gene's germline CDR1 is MDHEN and CDR2 SYDVKM. There are 15 residues in the CDR3. The V and J ends lost 7 bases and 2 bases, in that order; junction bases with no gene match: 8. For the CDR3, the DNA is TGTGCCAGCACTTACTTAGGGGGCGGCAATCAGCCCCAGCATTTT. Its protein is CASTYLGGGNQPQHF. Full variable domain (remainder filled in from reference TRBV28 and TRBJ1-5): DVKVTQSSRYLVKRTGEKVFLECVQDMDHENMFWYRQDPGLGLRLIYFSYDVKMKEKGDIPEGYSVSREKKERFSLILESASTNQTSMYLCASTYLGGGNQPQHFGDGTRLSIL.

This clone was observed a few times. The chain joins TRBV4-1 to TRBJ1-1, with D hard to call. Germline CDR1 is MGHRA and CDR2 is YSYEKL. The CDR3 runs 14 residues. The germline V and J ends were trimmed by 1 base and 4 bases, with 10 bases remaining between them. The CDR3 region has the DNA TGCGCCAGCAGCCAAGCAGGACTGGGCACTGAAGCTTTCTTT. The encoded protein is CASSQAGLGTEAFF.

The chain employs TRBV5-1 and TRBJ1-1; no firm D call. Trimming took off 1 base at V and 0 bases at J, with 7 bases between the two ends. Germline CDR1 SGHRS, CDR2 YFSETQ. The CDR3 spans 14 residues. CDR3 sequence: CASSLSTVNTEAFF. The CDR3 DNA follows: TGCGCCAGCAGCTTGAGTACAGTGAACACTGAAGCTTTCTTT.

The genes are TRBV9 and TRBJ1-6; D unclear. This CDR3 contains 13 residues. Deletions cut 6 bases from V and 8 bases from J, with 12 bases between. CDR1 and CDR2 from the germline V gene are SGDLS and YYNGEE. CDR3 residues: CASIGDRDSPLHF. The DNA for the CDR3 is TGTGCCAGCATCGGAGACCGAGATTCACCCCTCCACTTT. Drawing the rest from reference TRBV9 and TRBJ1-6, the complete variable domain is DSGVTQTPKHLITATGQRVTLRCSPRSGDLSVYWYQQSLDQGLQFLIQYYNGEERAKGNILERFSAQQFPDLHSELNLSSLELGDSALYFCASIGDRDSPLHFGNGTRLTVT.

The chain uses TRBV28 and TRBJ1-5; D unclear. The V gene lost 7 bases and the J gene lost 4 bases, with 8 bases spanning the gap. Germline assignment: CDR1 MDHEN and CDR2 SYDVKM. The CDR3 is made up of 12 amino acids. The CDR3: CASTSGNQPQHF. CDR3 coding DNA: TGTGCCAGCACCTCGGGGAATCAGCCCCAGCATTTT.

This sequence joins TRBV27 and TRBJ2-5, with D perhaps TRBD1 (5 bases). The last part of the DNA fits TRBJ2-7 better; the J call may be wrong. Germline CDR1 MNHEY, CDR2 SMNVEV (reference sequence). The CDR3 sequence is 14 residues long. The CDR3 region has the DNA TGTGCCAGCAGTGGGGCAGGGAAGGACTACGAGCAGTACTTC. Translating it yields CASSGAGKDYEQYF.

The V call is TRBV4-1, the J call TRBJ2-5; D not certain. CDR1 MGHRA and CDR2 YSYEKL come from the germline V gene. The CDR3 is made up of 13 amino acids. Trimming took 4 bases from V and 4 from J, leaving 10 bases between them. CDR3 coding DNA: TGCGCCAGCAGCCGACTGGTTGGAGAGACCCAGTACTTC. It specifies CASSRLVGETQYF.

This clone was recorded a few times. The chain links TRBV14 to TRBJ2-5, with D unclear. In germline, CDR1 is SGHDN, CDR2 FVKESK. The V and J ends lost 0 bases and 1 base respectively, with 9 bases between them. This CDR3 spans 15 amino acids. DNA of the CDR3: TGTGCCAGCAGCCAAGACTTGGCCCGCCAAGAGACCCAGTACTTC. Residues: CASSQDLARQETQYF.

The gene calls are TRBV10-2 and TRBJ1-5; D unresolved. Trimming left V 5 bases short and J 2 bases short, with 10 bases between. Germline CDR1 WSHSY, CDR2 SAAADI. The CDR3 has 14 residues. CDR3 nucleotides: TGCGCCAGCAGTCCACAGATCGGCAATCAGCCCCAGCATTTT. Translation gives CASSPQIGNQPQHF.

The rearrangement joins TRBV2 to TRBJ2-7, with a tentative D call TRBD1 (6 bases). CDR3 length equals 12 residues. V lost 7 bases to trimming and J lost 9 bases, with 16 bases between them. The germline CDR1 and CDR2 sequences are SNHLY and FYNNEI. The CDR3 loop is CASMVGHFGQYF. CDR3 DNA sequence: TGTGCCAGCATGGTGGGACACTTTGGGCAGTACTTC.

About this clone: The junction and the germline gene differ at one end; a read error may be behind it. V gene TRBV7-9 combines with J gene TRBJ2-7; 8 bases are a match to TRBD2. The germline V gene has CDR1 SEHNR and CDR2 FQNEAQ (reference sequence). This CDR3 is built from 12 residues. The CDR3 protein is CSSSRTSSEQYF. In DNA form, the CDR3 reads TGTTCCAGCAGCAGGACTAGCAGCGAGCAGTACTTC.

The rearrangement joins TRBV2 to TRBJ2-7; 8 bases line up with TRBD1. Per germline, CDR1 SNHLY and CDR2 FYNNEI. The CDR3 extends over 16 amino acids. The V segment lost 3 bases and the J segment 1 base; nucleotides outside the gene matches: 8. The CDR3 loop is CASSDAVGQGSYEQYF. The CDR3 DNA sequence: TGTGCCAGCAGTGATGCTGTAGGACAGGGATCCTACGAGCAGTACTTC.

In its sample, this clone was seen a few times. The chain couples TRBV7-2 to TRBJ2-3, with TRBD2 as a possible D gene (5 bases). There are 18 residues in the CDR3. V lost 5 bases and J 4 bases, leaving 25 bases between the germline ends. CDR1 is SGHTA, CDR2 FQGNSA, per germline. The CDR3 nucleotides read TGTGCCAGCAGCCCTGGGCGCTCCCGCCCAGCGGAATCAGATACGCAGTATTTT. This gives the protein CASSPGRSRPAESDTQYF.

This clone was seen once. The chain links TRBV2 to TRBJ2-2, with D possibly TRBD1 on 5 matching bases. This CDR3 has 12 residues. Germline CDR1 and CDR2: SNHLY and FYNNEI. V was cut by 6 bases and J by 8 bases, with 10 bases left in between. The CDR3 protein is CASRKGRGELFF. Here the CDR3 DNA reads TGTGCCAGCAGGAAGGGGCGAGGGGAGCTGTTTTTT.

The V call is TRBV6-1, the J call TRBJ1-2; D unclear. Trimming pared 6 bases from V and 5 bases from J, leaving 19 bases between. The CDR3 has 15 amino acids. Germline V gene lookup returns CDR1 MNHNS and CDR2 SASEGT. In DNA form, the CDR3 reads TGTGCCAGCAGCCCAGAACGTGGTCAGAAGTATGGCTACACCTTC. Translated, it gives CASSPERGQKYGYTF.

J is TRBJ2-5 and V is TRBV5-6, with 8 bases fitting TRBD2. With V trimmed by 0 bases and J by 2 bases, 6 bases remained unmatched. CDR3 length: 16 amino acids. The germline CDR1 and CDR2 sequences are SGHDT and YYEEEE. CDR3 residues: CASSLAEAGVQETQYF. CDR3 bases: TGTGCCAGCAGCTTGGCCGAAGCGGGGGTTCAAGAGACCCAGTACTTC.

The chain links TRBV7-9 to TRBJ2-7; no firm D call. This CDR3 has 13 residues. Trimming removed 2 bases from V and 5 bases from J, with 10 bases in between. Germline-derived CDR1 and CDR2 are SEHNR and FQNEAQ (reference sequence). The CDR3 reads CASSLSLSDEQYF. CDR3 in DNA: TGTGCCAGCAGCTTATCCTTGTCGGACGAGCAGTACTTC. Full variable domain (rest looked up from reference TRBV7-9 and TRBJ2-7): DTGVSQNPRHKITKRGQNVTFRCDPISEHNRLYWYRQTLGQGPEFLTYFQNEAQLEKSRLLSDRFSAERPKGSFSTLEIQRTEQGDSAMYLCASSLSLSDEQYFGPGTRLTVT.

The J gene is TRBJ2-2, the V gene TRBV27, with 8 bases aligning to TRBD1. CDR1 and CDR2 from the germline V gene are MNHEY and SMNVEV (reference sequence). This CDR3 is built from 16 residues. The V segment lost 5 bases and the J segment 5 bases; nucleotides outside the gene matches: 10. The CDR3 protein is CASSPAGTGYTGELFF. In DNA, the CDR3 is TGTGCCAGCAGTCCAGCCGGGACAGGATATACCGGGGAGCTGTTTTTT.

V is TRBV27 and J is TRBJ2-7, with unresolved D. From germline, CDR1 is MNHEY and CDR2 SMNVEV (reference sequence). This CDR3 is 14 amino acids long. The V gene lost 5 bases and the J gene lost 5 bases, with 16 bases spanning the gap. The CDR3 DNA sequence: TGTGCCAGCAGTCCCCGGCCTCCACAGAACGAGCAGTACTTC. Protein: CASSPRPPQNEQYF.

The chain is built from TRBV27 and TRBJ1-2; TRBD1 is a possible D gene (5 bases). V lost 5 bases and J 4 bases, leaving 11 bases between the germline ends. This CDR3 has 13 residues. Germline-derived CDR1 and CDR2 are MNHEY and SMNVEV (reference sequence). The CDR3 sequence is CASSRGVSYGYTF. The CDR3 region has the DNA TGTGCCAGCAGTCGGGGGGTTAGCTATGGCTACACCTTC.

This clone has more than one count but fewer than ten. The chain has TRBV9 and TRBJ2-5; TRBD2 aligns across 8 bases. V was pared by 0 bases and J by 5 bases, with 3 bases of the junction left unmatched. CDR1 is SGDLS, CDR2 YYNGEE, per germline. This CDR3 is built from 14 residues. CDR3 in amino acids: CASSVAGGPETQYF. DNA for the CDR3: TGTGCCAGCAGCGTAGCGGGGGGGCCGGAGACCCAGTACTTC.

V gene TRBV5-1 combines with J gene TRBJ2-1; 11 nucleotides match TRBD1. This CDR3 contains 15 residues. With V trimmed by 3 bases and J by 8 bases, 7 bases remained unmatched. Germline-derived CDR1 and CDR2 are SGHRS and YFSETQ. The CDR3: CASSSPGQGGDEQFF. The CDR3 nucleotides are TGCGCCAGCAGCTCGCCGGGACAGGGGGGTGATGAGCAGTTCTTC. Based on the CDR3 plus reference TRBV5-1 and TRBJ2-1, the full variable domain is KAGVTQTPRYLIKTRGQQVTLSCSPISGHRSVSWYQQTPGQGLQFLFEYFSETQRNKGNFPGRFSGRQFSNSRSEMNVSTLELGDSALYLCASSSPGQGGDEQFFGPGTRLTVL.

The chain has TRBV2 and TRBJ2-2, with 7 nucleotides matching TRBD2. Germline CDR1 reads SNHLY; CDR2 reads FYNNEI. The V segment lost 6 bases and the J segment 2 bases; nucleotides outside the gene matches: 9. The CDR3 is 16 amino acids. The CDR3, as DNA: TGTGCCAGCAGGGGGGAAGGCGGGAGAAACACCGGGGAGCTGTTTTTT. It translates to CASRGEGGRNTGELFF.